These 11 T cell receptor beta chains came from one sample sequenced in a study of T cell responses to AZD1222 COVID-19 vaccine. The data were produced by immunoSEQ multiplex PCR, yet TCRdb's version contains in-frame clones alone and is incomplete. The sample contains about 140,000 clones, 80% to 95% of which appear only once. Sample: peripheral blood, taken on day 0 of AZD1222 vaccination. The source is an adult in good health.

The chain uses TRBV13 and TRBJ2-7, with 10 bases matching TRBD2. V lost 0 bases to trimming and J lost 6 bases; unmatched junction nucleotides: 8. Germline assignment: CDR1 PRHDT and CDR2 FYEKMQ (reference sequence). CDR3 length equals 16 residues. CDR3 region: CASSLGWASGSSEQYF. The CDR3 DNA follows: TGTGCCAGCAGCTTAGGCTGGGCTAGCGGGAGTAGCGAGCAGTACTTC.

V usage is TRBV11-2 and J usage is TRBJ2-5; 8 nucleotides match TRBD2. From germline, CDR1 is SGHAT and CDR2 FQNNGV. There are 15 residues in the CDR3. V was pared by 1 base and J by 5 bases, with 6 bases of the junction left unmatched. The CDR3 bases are TGTGCCAGCAGCTTAGGAGCGGGGGCTATTGAGACCCAGTACTTC. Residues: CASSLGAGAIETQYF.

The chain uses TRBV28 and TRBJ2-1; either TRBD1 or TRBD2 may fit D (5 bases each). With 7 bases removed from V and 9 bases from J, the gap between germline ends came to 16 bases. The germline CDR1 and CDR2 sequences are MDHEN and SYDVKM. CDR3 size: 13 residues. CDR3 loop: CASTPHEGSEQFF. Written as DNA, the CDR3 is TGTGCCAGCACCCCGCACGAGGGGAGTGAGCAGTTCTTC.

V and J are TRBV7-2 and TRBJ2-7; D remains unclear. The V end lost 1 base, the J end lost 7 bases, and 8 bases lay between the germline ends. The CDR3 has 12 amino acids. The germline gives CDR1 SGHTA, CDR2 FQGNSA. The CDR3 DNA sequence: TGTGCCAGCAGCTTAGTAGCTGGGGAGCAGTACTTC. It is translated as CASSLVAGEQYF.

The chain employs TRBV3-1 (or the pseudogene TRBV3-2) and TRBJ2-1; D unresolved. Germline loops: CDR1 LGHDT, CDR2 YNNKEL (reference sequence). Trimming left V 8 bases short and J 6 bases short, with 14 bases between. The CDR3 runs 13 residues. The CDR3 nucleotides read TGTGCCAGCGGGTTTTGGGGATTCAATGAGCAGTTCTTC. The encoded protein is CASGFWGFNEQFF.

CDR3 region: CASSLSYGYTF. CDR3 coding DNA: TGTGCCAGCAGTTTATCGTATGGCTACACCTTC. The V and J genes are TRBV28 and TRBJ1-2; D call uncertain. The CDR3 covers 11 residues. The ends were cut back, 1 base at V and 5 bases at J, with 2 bases in the middle. CDR1 and CDR2 (germline): MDHEN, SYDVKM.

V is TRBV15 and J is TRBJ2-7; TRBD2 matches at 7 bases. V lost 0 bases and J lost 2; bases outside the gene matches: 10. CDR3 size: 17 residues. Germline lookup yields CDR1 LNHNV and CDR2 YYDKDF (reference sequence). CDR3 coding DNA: TGTGCCACCAGCAGAGATTCGCCAGCGGGACGCCCCTACGAGCAGTACTTC. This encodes CATSRDSPAGRPYEQYF.

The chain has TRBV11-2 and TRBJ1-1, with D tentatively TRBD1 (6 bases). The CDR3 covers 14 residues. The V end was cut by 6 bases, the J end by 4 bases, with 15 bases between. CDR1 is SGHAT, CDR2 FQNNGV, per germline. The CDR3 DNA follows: TGTGCCAGCAGGATTAGAGGGGGATTCACTGAAGCTTTCTTT. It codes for CASRIRGGFTEAFF.

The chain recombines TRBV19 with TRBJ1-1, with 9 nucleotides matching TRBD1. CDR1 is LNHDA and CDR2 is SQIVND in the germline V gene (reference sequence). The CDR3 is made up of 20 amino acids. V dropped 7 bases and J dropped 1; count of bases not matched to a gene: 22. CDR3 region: CASKGIDPGQGVEGNTEAFF. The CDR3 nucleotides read TGTGCCAGTAAAGGTATCGATCCGGGACAGGGCGTCGAGGGGAACACTGAAGCTTTCTTT.

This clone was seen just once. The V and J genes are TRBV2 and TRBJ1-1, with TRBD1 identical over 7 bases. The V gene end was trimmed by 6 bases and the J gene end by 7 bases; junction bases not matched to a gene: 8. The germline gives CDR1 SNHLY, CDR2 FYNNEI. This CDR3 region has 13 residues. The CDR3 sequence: CASSATGFNEAFF. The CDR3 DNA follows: TGTGCCAGCAGCGCGACAGGGTTCAATGAAGCTTTCTTT.

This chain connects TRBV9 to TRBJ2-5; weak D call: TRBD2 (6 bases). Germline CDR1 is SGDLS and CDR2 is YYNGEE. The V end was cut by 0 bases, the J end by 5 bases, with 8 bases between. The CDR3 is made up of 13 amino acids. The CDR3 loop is CASSVGGDETQYF. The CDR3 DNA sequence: TGTGCCAGCAGCGTAGGGGGGGACGAGACCCAGTACTTC. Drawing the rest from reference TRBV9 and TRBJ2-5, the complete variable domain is DSGVTQTPKHLITATGQRVTLRCSPRSGDLSVYWYQQSLDQGLQFLIQYYNGEERAKGNILERFSAQQFPDLHSELNLSSLELGDSALYFCASSVGGDETQYFGPGTRLLVL.